This T cell receptor beta chain was captured by sequencing in a study of cytomegalovirus exposure and HLA in healthy donors. Trimming took off 6 bases at V and 0 bases at J, with 7 bases between the two ends. The CDR3 consists of 13 residues. Germline V gene lookup returns CDR1 MDHEN and CDR2 SYDVKM. Use of 60 Vbeta and 13 Jbeta primers characterized the PCR. Sequenced by immunoSEQ multiplex PCR; TCRdb stores in-frame clones only, minus some. Here the sample spans under 200,000 clones, approximately 71% being singletons. The source material was PBMCs. The chain is built from TRBV28 and TRBJ2-3; D gene ambiguous. This TCR came from a male donor in good health and CMV-seronegative. The CDR3 DNA reads TGTGCCAGCAGGGCCATAAGCACAGATACGCAGTATTTT. Translation gives CASRAISTDTQYF.